The next 25 T cell receptor beta chains were all read from a single sample in a study of blood T cells in healthy people across ages. Using a J-beta primer mix together with a sample-barcoded 5' primer, a second PCR was run for 7 to 11 cycles. Each CDR3 protein gets one entry after TCRdb re-called the 5' RACE reads with MiXCR. Here the sample spans approximately 1,000,000 distinct CDR3 sequences, 35% to 50% being singletons. Specimen: blood. The receptors derive from a woman aged 55-75 years in good health.

The gene calls are TRBV20-1 and TRBJ2-1; TRBD1 is a possible D gene (5 bases). The germline gives CDR1 DFQATT, CDR2 SNEGSKA (reference sequence). Trimming shortened V by 1 base and J by 4 bases, and 20 bases separated the two germline ends. This CDR3 spans 17 amino acids. CDR3 loop: CSARAPLPKGIYNEQFF. Written as DNA, the CDR3 is TGCAGTGCTAGAGCGCCCCTCCCTAAGGGGATATACAATGAGCAGTTCTTC.

This clonotype was observed a few times. The V call is TRBV12-3 or TRBV12-4, the J call TRBJ2-7; no firm D call. V was trimmed by 2 bases and J by 0 bases, leaving 11 bases between them. The CDR3 runs to 15 residues. The CDR3 region is CASSLRPERSYEQYF. The DNA for the CDR3 is TGTGCCAGCAGTTTAAGGCCAGAGCGCTCCTACGAGCAGTACTTC.

In DNA form, the CDR3 reads TGCGCCAGCAGCTTGGCGGGCACTAGCTTCGGGGCCAACGTCCTGACTTTC. Translated: CASSLAGTSFGANVLTF. The gene calls are TRBV5-1 and TRBJ2-6, with TRBD2 as a possible D gene (6 bases). Deletions cut 0 bases from V and 4 bases from J, with 14 bases between. The CDR3 runs 17 residues. Germline V gene sequence: CDR1 SGHRS, CDR2 YFSETQ.

J is TRBJ2-7 and V is TRBV10-3; TRBD1 might be the D (6 bases). Germline assignment: CDR1 ENHRY and CDR2 SYGVKD. This CDR3 spans 16 amino acids. V lost 2 bases, J lost 3 bases, and 17 bases lay in between. The CDR3 region has the DNA TGTGCCATCAGTGAGCCTGACAGGAGCTCCTTCTACGAGCAGTACTTC. Its protein product is CAISEPDRSSFYEQYF.

This clonotype occurred many times. The chain couples TRBV3-1 to TRBJ2-1; 10 bases line up with TRBD2. From germline, CDR1 is LGHDT and CDR2 YNNKEL (reference sequence). V lost 5 bases, J lost 3 bases, and 4 bases stayed unmatched. The CDR3 loop spans 15 amino acids. The CDR3, as DNA: TGTGCCAGCAGCAAAACTAGCGGGGTCTACAATGAGCAGTTCTTC. Its protein product is CASSKTSGVYNEQFF.

The chain is built from TRBV13 and TRBJ2-7; TRBD2 matches at 7 bases. Germline V CDR1 and CDR2: PRHDT, FYEKMQ (reference sequence). There are 14 residues in the CDR3. The ends lost 5 bases at V and 3 bases at J; junction bases unmatched: 7. CDR3 nucleotide sequence: TGTGCCAGCAGCCAACTTACGGGAGGCTACGAGCAGTACTTC. Residues: CASSQLTGGYEQYF. Based on the CDR3 plus reference TRBV13 and TRBJ2-7, the full variable domain is AAGVIQSPRHLIKEKRETATLKCYPIPRHDTVYWYQQGPGQDPQFLISFYEKMQSDKGSIPDRFSAQQFSDYHSELNMSSLELGDSALYFCASSQLTGGYEQYFGPGTRLTVT.

V gene TRBV10-3 combines with J gene TRBJ2-7, with 9 positions matching TRBD1. CDR1 ENHRY and CDR2 SYGVKD come from the germline V gene. The CDR3 runs to 14 residues. V lost 6 bases to trimming and J lost 6 bases; unmatched junction nucleotides: 9. The DNA for the CDR3 is TGTGCCATCAGCCCCGGGACAGGGTCCGCCGAGCAGTACTTC. This gives the protein CAISPGTGSAEQYF.

This clonotype was seen only a few times. The chain employs TRBV25-1 and TRBJ2-1; D may be TRBD2 (7 bases). Germline CDR1 and CDR2: MGHDK and SYGVNS. V lost 0 bases and J 10 bases, leaving 16 bases between the germline ends. This CDR3 contains 15 residues. The DNA for the CDR3 is TGTGCCAGCAGTGAATACTTAGTTGGCGGGGGCGAGCAGTTCTTC. It is translated as CASSEYLVGGGEQFF.

A few counts support this clonotype. V and J are TRBV10-2 and TRBJ1-5; weak D call: TRBD1 (5 bases). CDR3 length: 13 amino acids. Germline CDR1 and CDR2: WSHSY and SAAADI. V lost 9 bases and J 4 bases, leaving 13 bases between the germline ends. The CDR3 DNA reads TGCGCCAGTGGGACGGGGCTTAATCAGCCCCAGCATTTT. As protein: CASGTGLNQPQHF.

The chain employs TRBV29-1 and TRBJ2-6, with TRBD2 as a possible D gene (5 bases). This CDR3 region has 13 residues. V lost 7 bases, J lost 1 base, and 8 bases lay in between. CDR1 and CDR2 (germline): SQVTM, ANQGSEA. Here the CDR3 reads CSGRRSGANVLTF. In nucleotides, the CDR3 is TGCAGCGGTCGGAGGTCTGGGGCCAACGTCCTGACTTTC. Full variable domain (remainder filled in from reference TRBV29-1 and TRBJ2-6): SAVISQKPSRDICQRGTSLTIQCQVDSQVTMMFWYRQQPGQSLTLIATANQGSEATYESGFVIDKFPISRPNLTFSTLTVSNMSPEDSSIYLCSGRRSGANVLTFGAGSRLTVL.

The chain employs TRBV7-2 and TRBJ2-7; TRBD1 matches at 9 bases. V shed 5 bases and J 3 bases; nucleotides not matched to a gene: 8. The CDR3 runs 15 residues. In germline, CDR1 is SGHTA, CDR2 FQGNSA. The CDR3 nucleotides are TGTGCCAGCAGCGCCACCGGGACAGGGATCTACGAGCAGTACTTC. This gives the protein CASSATGTGIYEQYF.

This clonotype has just a few counts. The gene calls are TRBV7-9 and TRBJ2-1; unclear D gene. Trimming removed 1 base from V and 5 bases from J, with 15 bases in between. Germline V gene lookup returns CDR1 SEHNR and CDR2 FQNEAQ (reference sequence). The CDR3 loop spans 16 amino acids. CDR3 DNA sequence: TGTGCCAGCAGCTTAGACTCGCTTATCCTAGACAATGAGCAGTTCTTC. This gives the protein CASSLDSLILDNEQFF.

At least ten counts were recorded for this clonotype. The V call is TRBV29-1, the J call TRBJ2-5; maybe TRBD1 (5 bases). The length of the CDR3 is 13 residues. Germline CDR1 is SQVTM and CDR2 is ANQGSEA. V lost 6 bases and J 3 bases, leaving 14 bases between the germline ends. The CDR3 coding sequence is TGCAGCGTCTTGGGGCAGACGAAAGAGACCCAGTACTTC. Protein sequence: CSVLGQTKETQYF.

The chain is built from TRBV20-1 and TRBJ2-3; D perhaps matches TRBD2 (6 bases). Looked up from germline, CDR1 is DFQATT and CDR2 is SNEGSKA (reference sequence). Trimming cost V 5 bases and J 10 bases, with 25 bases left between them. The CDR3 spans 15 residues. This CDR3 reads CSARGFRAEEVAQYF. In nucleotides, the CDR3 is TGCAGTGCTCGGGGGTTCAGGGCGGAGGAAGTGGCGCAGTATTTT.

V and J are TRBV5-6 and TRBJ2-1; tentatively, D is TRBD1 (5 bases). The CDR3 is 16 amino acids. The V gene's germline CDR1 is SGHDT and CDR2 YYEEEE. V lost 4 bases, J lost 0 bases, and 14 bases lay in between. CDR3 DNA: TGTGCCAGCAGCCGAAGGACAACGAGCTCCTACAATGAGCAGTTCTTC. Translation gives CASSRRTTSSYNEQFF.

The rearrangement links TRBV10-3 to TRBJ2-3; 9 nucleotides align to TRBD2. Germline V gives CDR1 ENHRY, CDR2 SYGVKD. V shed 2 bases and J 4 bases; nucleotides not matched to a gene: 7. This CDR3 is built from 16 residues. The CDR3 nucleotides read TGTGCCATCAGTGAGGAGGTAGCGGGAGACGCAGATACGCAGTATTTT. This encodes CAISEEVAGDADTQYF.

This chain joins TRBV6-4 and TRBJ2-4; 7 bases are shared with TRBD2. The J call may be incorrect, as the DNA end agrees better with TRBJ2-5. The CDR3 spans 15 residues. Germline loops: CDR1 MRHNA, CDR2 SNTAGT. CDR3 DNA sequence: TGTGCCAGCAGTGACTCGTGGACGGGGGGTGAGACCCAGTACTTC. Translated: CASSDSWTGGETQYF.

This chain joins TRBV5-1 and TRBJ2-1; the match to TRBD2 covers 10 bases. Germline trimming cut 1 base from V and 12 bases from J; bases unmatched to any gene: 13. The CDR3 spans 16 residues. CDR1 and CDR2 (germline): SGHRS, YFSETQ. The chain's CDR3 is CASSLSPPSGGQGQFF. The CDR3 region has the DNA TGCGCCAGCAGCTTGAGTCCCCCTAGCGGGGGCCAAGGGCAGTTCTTC.

This chain joins TRBV11-2 and TRBJ2-7, with D possibly matching TRBD2 (6 bases). V lost 5 bases and J 3 bases, leaving 14 bases between the germline ends. The germline V gene has CDR1 SGHAT and CDR2 FQNNGV. This CDR3 spans 14 amino acids. This CDR3 reads CASSATSLFYEQYF. The CDR3 coding sequence is TGTGCCAGCAGCGCCACTAGCCTGTTCTACGAGCAGTACTTC.

The sample holds many counts of this clonotype. This rearrangement joins TRBV7-2 to TRBJ2-5; the D gene is possibly TRBD2 (5 bases). V was shortened by 5 bases and J by 0 bases, with 10 bases between the two germline ends. This CDR3 is built from 14 residues. CDR1 and CDR2 (germline): SGHTA, FQGNSA. CDR3 residues: CASSPTRYQETQYF. CDR3 nucleotide sequence: TGTGCCAGCAGCCCTACTAGGTACCAAGAGACCCAGTACTTC.

There are a few counts of this clonotype. The rearrangement links TRBV28 to TRBJ2-1; D is undetermined. The CDR3 is 14 amino acids. Germline CDR1 reads MDHEN; CDR2 reads SYDVKM. The germline V and J ends were trimmed by 4 bases and 6 bases, with 13 bases remaining between them. In DNA form, the CDR3 reads TGTGCCAGCAGTTATCAAGGTCCTATCAATGAGCAGTTCTTC. It yields the protein CASSYQGPINEQFF.

This clonotype has only a few counts. The CDR3, as DNA: TGTGCCAGCAGCTCCTCTTGGGCGGAGACCCAGTACTTC. The encoded protein is CASSSSWAETQYF. The chain is built from TRBV11-2 and TRBJ2-5; no clear D gene. Germline V gene sequence: CDR1 SGHAT, CDR2 FQNNGV. Deletions cut 4 bases from V and 5 bases from J, with 11 bases between. The CDR3 is 13 residues long. Looking up the rest from reference TRBV11-2 and TRBJ2-5 gives the full variable domain: EAGVAQSPRYKIIEKRQSVAFWCNPISGHATLYWYQQILGQGPKLLIQFQNNGVVDDSQLPKDRFSAERLKGVDSTLKIQPAKLEDSAVYLCASSSSWAETQYFGPGTRLLVL.

The rearrangement joins TRBV6-2 or TRBV6-3 to TRBJ1-2, with D maybe TRBD1 (6 bases). Germline CDR1 and CDR2: MNHEY and SVGEGT. Between the trimmed V and J ends, which lost 5 bases and 8 bases, there was a span of 15 bases. The CDR3 length is 13 residues. This CDR3 is CASSPRQARGYTF. CDR3 DNA sequence: TGTGCCAGCAGTCCACGACAGGCTCGGGGCTACACCTTC.

This clonotype is a singleton in its sample. The chain joins TRBV27 to TRBJ2-3; D is ambiguous. V was shortened by 5 bases and J by 1 base, with 10 bases between the two germline ends. Germline CDR1 is MNHEY and CDR2 is SMNVEV (reference sequence). The CDR3 runs 14 residues. This chain's CDR3 is CASSPIIGTDTQYF. The CDR3 DNA reads TGTGCCAGCAGTCCGATTATAGGCACAGATACGCAGTATTTT.

The chain links TRBV29-1 to TRBJ2-3; D might be TRBD2 (5 bases). Germline CDR1 is SQVTM and CDR2 is ANQGSEA. V lost 5 bases and J lost 7, with 10 bases in between. This CDR3 has 11 residues. The CDR3 protein is CSVTGFNTQYF. Here the CDR3 DNA reads TGCAGCGTTACGGGGTTCAATACGCAGTATTTT.